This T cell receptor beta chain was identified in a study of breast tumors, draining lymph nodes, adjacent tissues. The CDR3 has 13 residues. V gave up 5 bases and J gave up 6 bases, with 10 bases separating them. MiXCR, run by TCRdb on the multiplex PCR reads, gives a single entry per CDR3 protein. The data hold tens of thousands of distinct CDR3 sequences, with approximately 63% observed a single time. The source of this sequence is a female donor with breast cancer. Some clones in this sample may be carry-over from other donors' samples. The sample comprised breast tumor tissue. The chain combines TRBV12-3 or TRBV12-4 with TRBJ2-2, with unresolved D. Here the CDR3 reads CASSPSGAGELFF. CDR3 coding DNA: TGTGCCAGCAGTCCCTCAGGTGCCGGGGAGCTGTTTTTT.